One and the same sample provided the 8 T cell receptor beta chains below, sequenced in a study of T cell repertoires in cytomegalovirus infection. TCRdb fed the reads into MiXCR, producing one record per CDR3 protein. Of about 300,000 distinct CDR3 sequences listed, 9.6% were seen once; the top ten hold around 2.4%. Material for sequencing was PBMCs. Receptor source: a human donor in good health (CMV status not recorded). Some clones in this sample may be carry-over from other donors' samples.

This clonotype has at least ten counts. The rearrangement links TRBV19 to TRBJ2-2; a possible D gene is TRBD1 (6 bases). This CDR3 is 13 amino acids long. V was clipped by 8 bases and J by 7 bases, with 14 bases between them. Germline lookup yields CDR1 LNHDA and CDR2 SQIVND (reference sequence). The CDR3, as DNA: TGTGCCAGTTACAGGGATTTCGACGGGGAGCTGTTTTTT. Amino acids: CASYRDFDGELFF.

The chain links TRBV5-1 to TRBJ2-3; D is possibly TRBD1 or TRBD2 (5 bases each). In germline, CDR1 is SGHRS, CDR2 YFSETQ. The V gene lost 0 bases and the J gene lost 2 bases, with 13 bases spanning the gap. The CDR3 has 16 amino acids. This chain's CDR3 is CASSLAGPSATDTQYF. Here the CDR3 DNA reads TGCGCCAGCAGCTTGGCGGGACCGTCAGCCACAGATACGCAGTATTTT.

The V gene is TRBV20-1, the J gene TRBJ2-5, with D possibly TRBD1 on 6 matching bases. Deletions cut 3 bases from V and 0 bases from J, with 17 bases between. Per germline, CDR1 DFQATT and CDR2 SNEGSKA (reference sequence). CDR3 length equals 16 residues. Here the CDR3 DNA reads TGCAGTGCTAGGCCCTCCCAAGCAGGGGACCAAGAGACCCAGTACTTC. This gives the protein CSARPSQAGDQETQYF.

This clonotype has a count of ten or more. The CDR3 reads CASSLGGPNSPLHF. CDR3 nucleotide sequence: TGTGCCAGCAGCCTAGGGGGGCCGAATTCACCCCTCCACTTT. This sequence joins TRBV12-3 or TRBV12-4 and TRBJ1-6; D might be TRBD1 (6 bases). This CDR3 spans 14 amino acids. V was shortened by 6 bases and J by 7 bases, with 13 bases between the two germline ends.

There are a few counts of this clonotype. The CDR3 spells CASSPGPSSGGYTF. The CDR3 DNA reads TGTGCCAGCAGTCCCGGACCGTCATCAGGTGGCTACACCTTC. The rearrangement links TRBV12-3 or TRBV12-4 to TRBJ1-2; D call uncertain. CDR3 length: 14 amino acids. Deletions cut 5 bases from V and 7 bases from J, with 17 bases between.

This clonotype was seen at least ten times. This chain uses TRBV14 with TRBJ2-7; maybe TRBD1 (6 bases). The CDR3 spans 13 residues. Trimming removed 5 bases from V and 0 bases from J, with 8 bases in between. Looked up from germline, CDR1 is SGHDN and CDR2 is FVKESK. DNA for the CDR3: TGTGCCAGCAGCTTGGGACACTCCTACGAGCAGTACTTC. Residues: CASSLGHSYEQYF.

This clonotype has at least ten counts. This chain joins TRBV4-1 and TRBJ2-2, with D hard to call. Germline values: CDR1 MGHRA, CDR2 YSYEKL. The V end lost 2 bases, the J end lost 3 bases, and 4 bases lay between the germline ends. This CDR3 contains 13 residues. CDR3: CASSQYYTGELFF. CDR3 nucleotide sequence: TGCGCCAGCAGCCAATACTACACCGGGGAGCTGTTTTTT.

A few counts support this clonotype. DNA for the CDR3: TGCAGTGCTAACGGACAGGGGGATCAGCCCCAGCATTTT. Its protein product is CSANGQGDQPQHF. The gene calls are TRBV20-1 and TRBJ1-5, with TRBD1 matching over 10 bases. Losses at the gene ends were 4 bases for V and 5 bases for J; bases not matched to a gene: 2. Germline-derived CDR1 and CDR2 are DFQATT and SNEGSKA (reference sequence). This CDR3 contains 13 residues.